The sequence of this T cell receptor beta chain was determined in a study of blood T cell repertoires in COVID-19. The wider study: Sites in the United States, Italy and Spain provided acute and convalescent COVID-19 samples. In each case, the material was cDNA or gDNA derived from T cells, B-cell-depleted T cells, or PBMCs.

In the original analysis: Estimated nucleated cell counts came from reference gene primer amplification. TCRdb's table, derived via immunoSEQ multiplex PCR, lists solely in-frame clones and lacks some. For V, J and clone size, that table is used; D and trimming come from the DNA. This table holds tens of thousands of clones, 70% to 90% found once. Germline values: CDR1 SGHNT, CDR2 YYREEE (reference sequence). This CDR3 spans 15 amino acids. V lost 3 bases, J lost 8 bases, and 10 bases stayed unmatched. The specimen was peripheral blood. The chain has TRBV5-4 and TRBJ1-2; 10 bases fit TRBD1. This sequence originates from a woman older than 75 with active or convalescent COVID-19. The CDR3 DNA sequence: TGTGCCAGCAGCTCAGGACAGGGGGTTTTTTGGGGCTACACCTTC. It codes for CASSSGQGVFWGYTF.